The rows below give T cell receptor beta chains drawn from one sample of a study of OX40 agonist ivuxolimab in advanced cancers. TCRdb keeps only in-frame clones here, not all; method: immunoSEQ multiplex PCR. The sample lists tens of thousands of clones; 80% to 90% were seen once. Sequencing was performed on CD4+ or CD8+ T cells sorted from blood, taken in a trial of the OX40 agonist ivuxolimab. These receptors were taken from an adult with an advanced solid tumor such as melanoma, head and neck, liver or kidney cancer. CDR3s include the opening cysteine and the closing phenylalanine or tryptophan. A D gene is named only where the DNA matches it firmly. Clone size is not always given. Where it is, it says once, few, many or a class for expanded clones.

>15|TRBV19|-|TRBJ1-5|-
CASSIGGLQVQPQHF
TGTGCCAGTAGTATAGGAGGCCTCCAGGTTCAGCCCCAGCATTTT
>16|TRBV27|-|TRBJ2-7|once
CASSFWAEGHSYEQYF
TGTGCCAGCAGTTTTTGGGCGGAGGGTCACTCCTACGAGCAGTACTTC
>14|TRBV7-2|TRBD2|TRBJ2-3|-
CASSLGGRGDTQYF
TGTGCCAGCAGCTTAGGTGGGAGGGGAGATACGCAGTATTTT
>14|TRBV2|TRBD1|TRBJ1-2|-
CASTRTGRSYGYTF
TGTGCCAGCACTCGGACAGGGAGATCGTATGGCTACACCTTC
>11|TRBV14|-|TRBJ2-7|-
CASSQGGKQYF
TGTGCCAGCAGCCAGGGGGGAAAGCAGTACTTC
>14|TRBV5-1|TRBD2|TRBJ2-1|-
CASSFERGLNEQFF
TGCGCCAGCAGCTTCGAGCGGGGGCTCAATGAGCAGTTCTTC
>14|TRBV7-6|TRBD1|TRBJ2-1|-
CASSPGQGYNEQFF
TGTGCCAGCAGCCCGGGACAGGGCTACAATGAGCAGTTCTTC
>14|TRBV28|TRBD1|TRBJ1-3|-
CASSHDRAGNTIYF
TGTGCCAGCAGTCACGACAGGGCTGGAAACACCATATATTTT
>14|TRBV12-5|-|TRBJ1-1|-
CASGLDRDKAEAFF
TGTGCTAGTGGTTTGGACCGGGACAAAGCTGAAGCTTTCTTT
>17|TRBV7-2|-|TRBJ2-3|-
CASSFDSRQALRDTQYF
TGTGCCAGCAGCTTTGATAGTCGACAGGCCCTTCGGGATACGCAGTATTTT
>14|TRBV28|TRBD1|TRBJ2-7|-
CASSLGTASYEQYF
TGTGCCAGCAGTTTAGGGACAGCCTCCTACGAGCAGTACTTC
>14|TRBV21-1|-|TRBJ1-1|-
CASTPDREETEAFF
TGTGCCAGCACTCCGGACAGGGAAGAAACTGAAGCTTTCTTT
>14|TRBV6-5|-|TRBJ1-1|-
CASSYDFENTEAFF
TGTGCCAGCAGTTACGATTTTGAGAACACTGAAGCTTTCTTT
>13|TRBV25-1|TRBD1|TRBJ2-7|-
CASSGDRAYEQYF
TGTGCCAGCAGTGGGGACAGAGCCTACGAGCAGTACTTC
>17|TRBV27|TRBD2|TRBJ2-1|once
CASSLLSGSGSYNEQFF
TGTGCCAGCAGTCTCCTCAGCGGGAGCGGGTCCTACAATGAGCAGTTCTTC
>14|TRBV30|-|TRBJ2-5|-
CAWTLGSDGETQYF
TGTGCCTGGACCCTCGGTTCAGACGGGGAGACCCAGTACTTC
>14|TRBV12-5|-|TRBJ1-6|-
CASGTGQYNSPLHF
TGTGCTAGTGGAACAGGACAGTATAATTCACCCCTCCACTTT
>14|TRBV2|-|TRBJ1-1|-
CASSFDRWNTEAFF
TGTGCCAGCAGCTTTGACAGGTGGAACACTGAAGCTTTCTTT
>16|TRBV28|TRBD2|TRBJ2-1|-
CASSQALAGVYNEQFF
TGTGCCAGCAGCCAAGCCCTAGCGGGAGTATACAATGAGCAGTTCTTC
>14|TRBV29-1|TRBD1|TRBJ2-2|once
CSVVGGRNTGELFF
TGCAGCGTTGTAGGGGGCAGGAACACCGGGGAGCTGTTTTTT
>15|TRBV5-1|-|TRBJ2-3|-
CASSLSLGKWNTQYF
TGCGCCAGCAGCTTGAGCCTAGGGAAATGGAATACGCAGTATTTT
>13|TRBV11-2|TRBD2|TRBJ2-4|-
CASSPGTSGKTSF
TGTGCCAGCAGCCCAGGGACTAGCGGGAAGACTTCCTTC
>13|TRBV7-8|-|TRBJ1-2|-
CASSFAGTYGYTF
TGTGCCAGCAGCTTCGCAGGCACCTATGGCTACACCTTC
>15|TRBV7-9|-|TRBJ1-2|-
CASSPSSLGTGGYTF
TGTGCCAGCAGCCCATCCTCCTTAGGAACTGGCGGCTACACCTTC
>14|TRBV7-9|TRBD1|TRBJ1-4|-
CASRGQGGVEKLFF
TGTGCCAGCAGAGGACAGGGGGGTGTTGAAAAACTGTTTTTT
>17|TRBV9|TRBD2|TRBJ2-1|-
CASSPWTSGGHYNEQFF
TGTGCCAGCAGCCCCTGGACTAGCGGGGGACATTACAATGAGCAGTTCTTC
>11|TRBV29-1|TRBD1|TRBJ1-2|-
CSVGTGGGYTF
TGCAGCGTAGGGACAGGGGGCGGCTACACCTTC
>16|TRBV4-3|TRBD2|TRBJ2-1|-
CASSQGASGSFDEQFF
TGCGCCAGCAGCCAAGGGGCTAGCGGGAGCTTCGATGAGCAGTTCTTC
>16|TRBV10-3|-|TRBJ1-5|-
CAISEGRDTGNQPQHF
TGTGCCATCAGTGAGGGGAGGGACACCGGCAATCAGCCCCAGCATTTT
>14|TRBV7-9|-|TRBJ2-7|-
CASSLSQGFHEQYF
TGTGCCAGCAGCCTATCCCAGGGCTTCCACGAGCAGTACTTC
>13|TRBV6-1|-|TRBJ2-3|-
CASSFRGTDTQYF
TGTGCCAGCAGTTTCAGGGGAACAGATACGCAGTATTTT
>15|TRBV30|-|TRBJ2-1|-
CAWSGGGGQGNEQFF
TGTGCCTGGAGTGGAGGAGGGGGCCAGGGGAATGAGCAGTTCTTC
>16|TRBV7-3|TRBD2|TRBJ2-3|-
CASSLTAASGGDTQYF
TGTGCCAGCAGCTTAACAGCGGCTAGCGGGGGAGATACGCAGTATTTT
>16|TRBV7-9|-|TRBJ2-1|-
CASSFRGRGRINEQFF
TGTGCCAGCAGCTTTAGGGGTAGGGGTCGGATCAATGAGCAGTTCTTC
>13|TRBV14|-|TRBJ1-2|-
CASSPSDSRGYTF
TGTGCCAGCAGCCCCTCGGACAGTCGGGGCTACACCTTC
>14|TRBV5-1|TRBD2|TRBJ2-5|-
CASSLTSGGPTQYF
TGCGCCAGCAGCTTGACTAGCGGGGGTCCGACCCAGTACTTC
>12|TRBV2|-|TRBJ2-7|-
CASSVGVHEQYF
TGTGCCAGCAGTGTAGGGGTCCACGAGCAGTACTTC
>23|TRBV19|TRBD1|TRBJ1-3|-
CASSIDLSPRTGDNLSSGNTIYF
TGTGCCAGTAGTATAGATCTGTCCCCGAGGACAGGAGACAACTTAAGCTCTGGAAACACCATATATTTT
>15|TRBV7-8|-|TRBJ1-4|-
CASSLVSGEVGKLFF
TGTGCCAGCAGCTTAGTGTCAGGGGAAGTTGGGAAACTGTTTTTT
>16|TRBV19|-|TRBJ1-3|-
CASRPQTHLSGNTIYF
TGTGCCAGTCGACCCCAGACCCACCTCTCTGGAAACACCATATATTTT
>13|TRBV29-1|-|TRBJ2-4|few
CSVEDQAKNIQYF
TGCAGCGTTGAAGATCAAGCCAAAAACATTCAGTACTTC
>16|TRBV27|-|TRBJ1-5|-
CASSLGAGADNQPQHF
TGTGCCAGCAGTTTAGGGGCTGGGGCCGACAATCAGCCCCAGCATTTT
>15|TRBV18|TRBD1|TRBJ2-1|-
CASSPLGQGWNEQFF
TGTGCCAGCTCACCTTTGGGACAGGGGTGGAATGAGCAGTTCTTC
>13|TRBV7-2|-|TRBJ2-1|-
CASSLVRYNEQFF
TGTGCCAGCAGCTTAGTTCGCTACAATGAGCAGTTCTTC
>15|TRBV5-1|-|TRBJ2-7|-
CASSHGQLPSYEQYF
TGCGCCAGCAGCCACGGACAGCTCCCCTCCTACGAGCAGTACTTC
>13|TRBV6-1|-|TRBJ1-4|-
CASSVRLREKLFF
TGTGCCAGCAGTGTGAGGCTCCGGGAAAAACTGTTTTTT
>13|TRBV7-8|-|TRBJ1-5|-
CASSFGVRQPQHF
TGTGCCAGCAGCTTCGGGGTAAGACAGCCCCAGCATTTT
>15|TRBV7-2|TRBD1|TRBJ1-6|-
CASSPDRAMSSPLHF
TGTGCCAGCAGCCCGGACAGGGCGATGAGTTCACCCCTCCACTTT
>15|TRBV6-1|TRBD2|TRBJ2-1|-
CASGLTSGENNEQFF
TGTGCCAGCGGGCTGACTAGCGGGGAAAACAATGAGCAGTTCTTC
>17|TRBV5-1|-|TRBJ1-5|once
CASSLNVVGQGNQPQHF
TGCGCCAGCAGCTTGAACGTTGTGGGCCAAGGCAATCAGCCCCAGCATTTT